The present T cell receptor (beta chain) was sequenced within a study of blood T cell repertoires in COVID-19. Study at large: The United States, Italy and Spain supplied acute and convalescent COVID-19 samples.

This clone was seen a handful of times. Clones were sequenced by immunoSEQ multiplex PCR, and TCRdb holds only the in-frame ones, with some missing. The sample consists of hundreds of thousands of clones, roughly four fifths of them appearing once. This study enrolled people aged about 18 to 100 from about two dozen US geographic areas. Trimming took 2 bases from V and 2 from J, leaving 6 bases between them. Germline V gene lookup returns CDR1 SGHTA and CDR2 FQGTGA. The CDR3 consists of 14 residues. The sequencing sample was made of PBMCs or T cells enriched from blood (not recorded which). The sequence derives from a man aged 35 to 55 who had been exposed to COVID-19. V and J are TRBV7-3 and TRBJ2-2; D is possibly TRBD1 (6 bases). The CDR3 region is CASSLGTNTGELFF. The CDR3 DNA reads TGTGCCAGCAGCTTAGGGACAAACACCGGGGAGCTGTTTTTT.